The 21 T cell receptor beta chains in this list originate from one sample, sequenced in a study of identical twins. TCRdb reprocessed the 5' RACE reads via MiXCR and lists one record per CDR3 protein. The table has roughly 700,000 distinct CDR3 sequences, over 8.5% seen once. These data were also reused for a study on yellow fever vaccine responses in identical twins.

Material: PBMCs. The receptors derive from a woman aged 18 to 35 in good health.

This chain connects TRBV5-1 to TRBJ2-7, with D tentatively TRBD1 (6 bases). Trimming took 3 bases from V and 5 from J, leaving 15 bases between them. CDR3 length equals 14 residues. Germline V gives CDR1 SGHRS, CDR2 YFSETQ. CDR3 amino acids: CASSSLTGSNEQYF. The CDR3 nucleotides are TGCGCCAGCAGCTCCTTGACAGGTTCGAACGAGCAGTACTTC.

This clonotype was seen many times. The chain uses TRBV10-2 and TRBJ2-5; tentatively, D is TRBD1 (6 bases). V lost 4 bases, J lost 7 bases, and 13 bases lay in between. The CDR3 covers 13 residues. Germline assignment: CDR1 WSHSY and CDR2 SAAADI. CDR3 sequence: CASSGKDRWTQYF. The DNA for the CDR3 is TGCGCCAGCAGTGGGAAAGACAGGTGGACCCAGTACTTC.

About this clonotype: Sequence at one end of the junction differs from germline and may be a read error. This chain uses TRBV20-1 with TRBJ2-2; D gene ambiguous. Germline V gene lookup returns CDR1 DFQATT and CDR2 SNEGSKA (reference sequence). The CDR3 consists of 16 residues. The CDR3 protein is CCARDRALGDTGELFF. CDR3 bases: TGCTGTGCTAGAGATCGAGCCCTAGGAGACACCGGGGAGCTGTTTTTT.

The V gene is TRBV5-1, the J gene TRBJ2-5; 12 bases align to TRBD2. The CDR3 is 15 residues long. J was trimmed by 5 bases and V by 4 bases; bases with no gene match: 6. CDR1 SGHRS and CDR2 YFSETQ come from the germline V gene. CDR3 sequence: CASSSKLAGGETQYF. The CDR3 coding sequence is TGCGCCAGCAGCAGCAAGCTAGCGGGAGGGGAGACCCAGTACTTC.

There are a few counts of this clonotype. J is TRBJ2-5 and V is TRBV7-3; 10 bases fit TRBD2. The CDR3 is 15 amino acids. Unmatched junction bases numbered 3, after V lost 5 bases and J lost 0 bases. Germline-derived CDR1 and CDR2 are SGHTA and FQGTGA. The CDR3 sequence is CASSRTSGNQETQYF. The CDR3 region has the DNA TGTGCCAGCAGCAGAACTAGCGGGAACCAAGAGACCCAGTACTTC.

There are a few counts of this clonotype. A read error may account for a junction end that differs from germline. J is TRBJ2-1 and V is TRBV7-7; a possible D gene is TRBD2 (5 bases). The germline V gene has CDR1 SSHAT and CDR2 FNYEAQ (reference sequence). The CDR3 loop spans 15 amino acids. CDR3 nucleotide sequence: TGTGCTAGCAGCTTAGCACTCGGGGATTACAATGAGCAGTTCTTC. Residues: CASSLALGDYNEQFF.

The sample holds a few counts of this clonotype. At one end the junction does not follow the germline gene, possibly because of a read error. This chain uses TRBV7-7 with TRBJ2-5; TRBD2 is a possible D gene (5 bases). The V gene's germline CDR1 is SSHAT and CDR2 FNYEAQ (reference sequence). The CDR3 has 14 amino acids. The CDR3 loop reads CASSLGREGGTQYF. Written as DNA, the CDR3 is TGTGCTAGCAGCTTAGGACGGGAAGGTGGGACCCAGTACTTC.

This clonotype was seen ten or more times. The chain employs TRBV29-1 and TRBJ2-2; D is uncertain. V was pared by 6 bases and J by 0 bases, with 5 bases between. The CDR3 totals 12 residues. The germline gives CDR1 SQVTM, CDR2 ANQGSEA. In DNA, the CDR3 is TGCAGCGTCACAGCGAACACCGGGGAGCTGTTTTTT. Amino acids: CSVTANTGELFF.

This clonotype was recorded at least ten times. V is TRBV12-3 or TRBV12-4 and J is TRBJ1-6; no definite D call. The CDR3 consists of 16 residues. Trimming left V 4 bases short and J 3 bases short, with 13 bases between. The CDR3 reads CASSSPVWGYNSPLHF. The CDR3 region has the DNA TGTGCCAGCAGTTCCCCTGTTTGGGGCTATAATTCACCCCTCCACTTT.

J is TRBJ2-3 and V is TRBV4-1; no firm D call. The CDR3 runs to 15 residues. Trimming removed 0 bases from V and 1 base from J, with 8 bases in between. Germline CDR1 reads MGHRA; CDR2 reads YSYEKL. CDR3 in amino acids: CASSQEAAGTDTQYF. CDR3 sequence (DNA): TGCGCCAGCAGCCAAGAGGCAGCCGGCACAGATACGCAGTATTTT.

The rearrangement joins TRBV7-8 to TRBJ2-5; D may be TRBD1 (5 bases). The CDR3 has 13 residues. CDR1 and CDR2 from the germline V gene are SGHVS and FQNEAQ. Trimming removed 8 bases from V and 3 bases from J, with 13 bases in between. For the CDR3, the DNA is TGTGCCAGCGAGTCTTTCAGGGAAGAGACCCAGTACTTC. This encodes CASESFREETQYF. Combining the CDR3 with reference TRBV7-8 and TRBJ2-5 gives the whole variable domain GAGVSQSPRYKVAKRGQDVALRCDPISGHVSLFWYQQALGQGPEFLTYFQNEAQLDKSGLPSDRFFAERPEGSVSTLKIQRTQQEDSAVYLCASESFREETQYFGPGTRLLVL.

There are a few counts of this clonotype. The rearrangement links TRBV27 to TRBJ2-2; no clear D gene. The V and J ends lost 7 bases and 6 bases respectively, with 18 bases between them. The CDR3 loop spans 15 amino acids. Germline loops: CDR1 MNHEY, CDR2 SMNVEV (reference sequence). CDR3 in amino acids: CASTPRSYSPGELFF. CDR3 DNA sequence: TGTGCCAGCACTCCACGGTCCTACTCACCCGGGGAGCTGTTTTTT.

This clonotype was seen at least ten times. This chain uses TRBV20-1 with TRBJ1-1; D uncertain. CDR1 and CDR2 (germline): DFQATT, SNEGSKA (reference sequence). V was shortened by 1 base and J by 4 bases, with 4 bases between the two germline ends. This CDR3 contains 11 residues. Written as DNA, the CDR3 is TGCAGTGCTAGAGTGGGCACTGAAGCTTTCTTT. Protein product: CSARVGTEAFF.

This chain uses TRBV28 with TRBJ2-5; D remains ambiguous. V was trimmed by 1 base and J by 5 bases, leaving 14 bases between them. Germline V lookup: CDR1 MDHEN, CDR2 SYDVKM. The CDR3 length is 15 residues. The CDR3 here is CASSLSGSPRETQYF. As DNA, the CDR3 is TGTGCCAGCAGTTTATCAGGTAGCCCGCGGGAGACCCAGTACTTC.

This clonotype was recorded a few times. The V call is TRBV7-2, the J call TRBJ2-2, with D hard to call. V was shortened by 2 bases and J by 7 bases, with 11 bases between the two germline ends. Germline assignment: CDR1 SGHTA and CDR2 FQGNSA. The CDR3 is 14 amino acids. This CDR3 reads CASSLSPHGGELFF. Here the CDR3 DNA reads TGTGCCAGCAGCTTATCCCCCCACGGCGGGGAGCTGTTTTTT.

The table lists this clonotype with many counts. V usage is TRBV7-2 and J usage is TRBJ2-7, with 11 bases matching TRBD2. Germline assignment: CDR1 SGHTA and CDR2 FQGNSA. This CDR3 region has 15 residues. V lost 5 bases and J lost 9; bases outside the gene matches: 12. The CDR3 is CASSRAGTSGVVQYF. DNA of the CDR3: TGTGCCAGCAGCCGGGCCGGGACTAGCGGTGTGGTGCAGTACTTC.

J is TRBJ2-6 and V is TRBV4-3, with a possible D match to TRBD2 (6 bases). The V end lost 0 bases, the J end lost 11 bases, and 17 bases lay between the germline ends. The CDR3 covers 16 residues. The germline V gene encodes CDR1 LGHNA and CDR2 YSLEER. This chain's CDR3 is CASSQELREVRHVLTF. The CDR3, as DNA: TGCGCCAGCAGCCAAGAACTCAGGGAGGTACGGCACGTCCTGACTTTC.

The V gene is TRBV27, the J gene TRBJ2-1, with 9 bases identical to TRBD2. This CDR3 has 15 residues. Germline V gives CDR1 MNHEY, CDR2 SMNVEV (reference sequence). V was clipped by 2 bases and J by 5 bases; unmatched bases: 4. CDR3 DNA sequence: TGTGCCAGCAGTTTACAAGCGGGGGGTAACAATGAGCAGTTCTTC. It yields the protein CASSLQAGGNNEQFF.

The J gene is TRBJ2-6, the V gene TRBV28; tentatively, D is TRBD1 (7 bases). V lost 7 bases to trimming and J lost 0 bases, with 13 bases between them. CDR1 is MDHEN, CDR2 SYDVKM, per germline. The CDR3 is made up of 16 amino acids. CDR3 sequence (DNA): TGTGCCAGCACCGGAGGGGACAGCTCTGGGGCCAACGTCCTGACTTTC. This translates into CASTGGDSSGANVLTF. Using reference TRBV28 and TRBJ2-6 for the parts outside the CDR3, the full variable domain is DVKVTQSSRYLVKRTGEKVFLECVQDMDHENMFWYRQDPGLGLRLIYFSYDVKMKEKGDIPEGYSVSREKKERFSLILESASTNQTSMYLCASTGGDSSGANVLTFGAGSRLTVL.

The V gene is TRBV20-1, the J gene TRBJ2-2; a weak D match, TRBD2 (5 bases). V was cut by 2 bases and J by 0 bases, with 10 bases left in between. Germline values: CDR1 DFQATT, CDR2 SNEGSKA (reference sequence). The CDR3 totals 15 residues. DNA of the CDR3: TGCAGTGCTAGACTTCCGGGGTCGAACACCGGGGAGCTGTTTTTT. This translates into CSARLPGSNTGELFF.

This clonotype has more than one count but fewer than ten. J is TRBJ1-2 and V is TRBV29-1, with D perhaps matching TRBD1 (5 bases). CDR3 length equals 12 residues. Trimming removed 7 bases from V and 6 bases from J, with 15 bases in between. In germline, CDR1 is SQVTM, CDR2 ANQGSEA. This CDR3 is CSAADSFHGYTF. The CDR3 nucleotides are TGCAGCGCAGCCGACAGTTTTCATGGCTACACCTTC.